This section outlines one TCR delta chain sequence together with its context. The protein that TCRdb holds for this DNA derives from a much larger clone and differs from the translated DNA at residue 9, which likely indicates a read error; the protein shown here is translated from the DNA. These data come from a study of gamma-delta chains in newborns, infants, children. As for the study in general: Microbial exposure reportedly drives polyclonal innate γδ T cell expansion after birth.

TCRdb reapplied CATT to the reads. The sample yields roughly 3,600 delta-chain clones, around 4% seen once. This sequence was found in a child who was a newborn, infant or young child, either healthy, febrile or measles-vaccinated (not recorded which). Source material: blood.

The CDR3 reads CACDYVLGDSTDKLIF. CDR3 sequence (DNA): TGTGCCTGTGACTACGTACTGGGGGACTCAACCGATAAACTCATCTTT. V usage is TRDV2 and J usage is TRDJ1; 9 bases align to TRDD3. The germline V gene has CDR1 GEAIGNYY and CDR2 EKD. Losses at the gene ends were 3 bases for V and 2 bases for J; bases not matched to a gene: 9. CDR3 length: 16 amino acids.